These T cell receptor beta chains were read from a single sample in a study of T cells in Graves' hyperthyroidism and ophthalmopathy. TCRdb recomputed calls from the multiplex PCR reads with MiXCR, one row per CDR3 protein. The sample consists of some 720,000 distinct CDR3 sequences, roughly 17% of them appearing once. Sequencing input: blood. Receptors were obtained from a man between 18 and 35 years old with Graves' hyperthyroidism. Each CDR3 is given with its conserved first and last residue. The order of the fields is clone size, D gene, J gene, V gene, CDR3 protein, CDR3 DNA. The D gene is left open where the match is weak. The size of a clone is reported for some rows only, either as once, few or many, or as a class for expanded clones.

many	NA	TRBJ2-3	TRBV29-1	CSAGGRLSTDTQYF	TGCAGCGCCGGGGGACGACTGAGCACAGATACGCAGTATTTT
few	NA	TRBJ2-2	TRBV27	CASSLDGRETGELFF	TGTGCCAGCAGTTTAGACGGTCGAGAAACCGGGGAGCTGTTTTTT
NA	TRBD1	TRBJ1-5	TRBV6-5	CASSSRTGSLGQPQHF	TGTGCCAGCAGTTCCCGGACAGGGTCCTTGGGTCAGCCCCAGCATTTT
NA	NA	TRBJ1-3	TRBV29-1	CSVEEAGALNTIYF	TGCAGCGTTGAAGAGGCGGGGGCTCTTAACACCATATATTTT
many	NA	TRBJ2-1	TRBV11-1	CASSLHSSWGALDDEQFF	TGTGCCAGCAGCTTGCACTCCTCATGGGGGGCCCTCGACGATGAGCAGTTCTTC
NA	NA	TRBJ2-5	TRBV27	CASSLSATHSGETQYF	TGTGCCAGCAGTTTAAGCGCGACTCATTCAGGGGAGACCCAGTACTTC
few	TRBD1	TRBJ2-6	TRBV3-1	CASSPTGEAGANVLTF	TGTGCCAGCAGTCCTACAGGGGAAGCCGGGGCCAACGTCCTGACTTTC
few	NA	TRBJ2-3	TRBV24-1	CATSGGRGRADTQYF	TGTGCCACCAGTGGGGGCAGGGGAAGGGCAGATACGCAGTATTTT
NA	TRBD1	TRBJ1-1	TRBV15	CATSRASGGNTEAFF	TGTGCCACCAGCAGGGCATCAGGGGGGAACACTGAAGCTTTCTTT
NA	TRBD1	TRBJ2-1	TRBV27	CASRDRFNEQFF	TGTGCCAGCAGGGACAGGTTCAATGAGCAGTTCTTC
NA	NA	TRBJ2-3	TRBV13	CASSSRGAGNTDTQYF	TGTGCCAGCAGCTCCAGGGGAGCGGGGAACACAGATACGCAGTATTTT
many	NA	TRBJ1-5	TRBV18	CASSPDGLNQPQHF	TGTGCCAGCTCACCCGACGGACTCAATCAGCCCCAGCATTTT
many	NA	TRBJ2-2	TRBV6-1	CASSGLINTGELFF	TGTGCCAGCAGTGGGCTCATAAACACCGGGGAGCTGTTTTTT
many	TRBD2	TRBJ2-5	TRBV20-1	CSARRLAGGNQAQYF	TGCAGTGCTCGCCGACTAGCGGGAGGCAACCAGGCCCAGTACTTC
many	NA	TRBJ2-7	TRBV28	CASSFRVGGGGNYEQYF	TGTGCCAGCAGTTTCCGTGTAGGCGGAGGAGGTAACTACGAGCAGTACTTC
many	NA	TRBJ2-5	TRBV20-1	CSATSVLLQETQYF	TGCAGTGCTACGTCGGTCTTATTACAAGAGACCCAGTACTTC
many	TRBD2	TRBJ2-3	TRBV11-3	CASSLGLAAFTDTQYF	TGTGCCAGCAGCCTGGGGCTAGCGGCCTTCACAGATACGCAGTATTTT
few	NA	TRBJ2-7	TRBV9	CASSVDGVSYEQYF	TGTGCCAGCAGCGTCGACGGGGTTTCCTACGAGCAGTACTTC
NA	NA	TRBJ2-2	TRBV6-2/TRBV6-3	CTSSYVYTGELFF	TGTACCAGCAGTTACGTTTACACCGGGGAGCTGTTTTTT
few	NA	TRBJ1-5	TRBV7-6	CASSPFGLSNQPQHF	TGTGCCAGCAGCCCATTTGGTCTTAGCAATCAGCCCCAGCATTTT
NA	NA	TRBJ1-4	TRBV29-1	CSVDITGRNEKLFF	TGCAGCGTTGACATCACAGGGCGTAATGAAAAACTGTTTTTT
many	TRBD1	TRBJ2-7	TRBV2	CASRRGQQSRFYEQYF	TGTGCCAGCAGGAGGGGACAGCAGAGCCGATTCTACGAGCAGTACTTC
few	NA	TRBJ2-6	TRBV7-9	CASSLGRGRSGRSGANVLTF	TGTGCCAGCAGCTTAGGCAGGGGACGATCAGGCCGCTCTGGGGCCAACGTCCTGACTTTC
many	NA	TRBJ1-2	TRBV28	CASSSGTRGNGYTF	TGTGCCAGCAGTTCCGGGACCCGGGGGAACGGCTACACCTTC
NA	TRBD1	TRBJ2-1	TRBV30	CAWSVWGQGKVF	TGTGCCTGGAGTGTATGGGGACAGGGAAAGGTCTTC